This passage covers 14 T cell receptor beta chains from one sample sequenced in a study of technical replicates of blood from a few donors. The data were produced by immunoSEQ multiplex PCR, yet TCRdb's version contains in-frame clones alone and is incomplete. The sample includes about 14,000 clones, more than 75% of them seen just once. Sequencing used PBMCs. These receptors were obtained from a human donor in good health.

This clone was seen only once. This chain joins TRBV2 and TRBJ2-1; the match to TRBD2 covers 9 bases. CDR1 is SNHLY, CDR2 FYNNEI, per germline. The CDR3 covers 16 residues. Trimming at V came to 8 bases and at J to 6 bases, leaving 14 bases not matched to a gene. This CDR3 reads CASDFAGLAFSNEQFF. The CDR3 bases are TGTGCCAGCGATTTCGCCGGACTAGCGTTTTCCAATGAGCAGTTCTTC.

The chain has TRBV5-1 and TRBJ1-5, with 9 bases that match TRBD1. The CDR3 totals 14 residues. CDR1 is SGHRS, CDR2 YFSETQ, per germline. Unmatched junction bases numbered 6, after V lost 4 bases and J lost 7 bases. The CDR3 reads CASSPDRGDQPQHF. The CDR3, as DNA: TGCGCCAGCAGCCCGGACAGGGGAGACCAGCCCCAGCATTTT. The full variable domain, rest sourced from reference TRBV5-1 and TRBJ1-5, is KAGVTQTPRYLIKTRGQQVTLSCSPISGHRSVSWYQQTPGQGLQFLFEYFSETQRNKGNFPGRFSGRQFSNSRSEMNVSTLELGDSALYLCASSPDRGDQPQHFGDGTRLSIL.

The chain combines TRBV9 with TRBJ2-5, with D tentatively TRBD1 (5 bases). V was clipped by 4 bases and J by 5 bases, with 15 bases between them. From germline, CDR1 is SGDLS and CDR2 YYNGEE. The CDR3 is 14 residues long. DNA for the CDR3: TGTGCCAGCAGCACCGGACAAGGTGGGGAGACCCAGTACTTC. It translates to CASSTGQGGETQYF.

The V gene is TRBV29-1, the J gene TRBJ2-5; TRBD1 agrees at 11 bases. Germline CDR1 SQVTM, CDR2 ANQGSEA. J lost 5 bases, V lost 1 base, and 3 bases had no gene match. CDR3 length equals 14 residues. The CDR3 reads CSVEVWDRGETQYF. CDR3 sequence (DNA): TGCAGCGTTGAAGTGTGGGACAGGGGGGAGACCCAGTACTTC.

Only one count was recorded for this clone. The gene calls are TRBV2 and TRBJ2-2; D may be TRBD1 (6 bases). Deletions cut 5 bases from V and 2 bases from J, with 12 bases between. Germline CDR1 SNHLY, CDR2 FYNNEI. This CDR3 is 15 amino acids long. The CDR3 DNA sequence: TGTGCCAGCAGTCAATGGGGGCTTAACACCGGGGAGCTGTTTTTT. Amino acids: CASSQWGLNTGELFF.

The chain carries TRBV5-6 and TRBJ1-1; no clear D. Trimming shortened V by 1 base and J by 7 bases, and 8 bases separated the two germline ends. The CDR3 is made up of 12 amino acids. In germline, CDR1 is SGHDT, CDR2 YYEEEE. The CDR3: CASSLWAVEAFF. CDR3 coding DNA: TGTGCCAGCAGCTTGTGGGCAGTTGAAGCTTTCTTT.

The chain has TRBV25-1 and TRBJ2-7, with D possibly matching TRBD2 (6 bases). Germline V gene sequence: CDR1 MGHDK, CDR2 SYGVNS. V shed 3 bases and J shed 0 bases, with 18 bases lying between them. The CDR3 is 17 amino acids. In DNA, the CDR3 is TGTGCCAGCAGTGAGAATGGGAGGCACTTTACCTCCTACGAGCAGTACTTC. Its protein is CASSENGRHFTSYEQYF.

The rearrangement joins TRBV30 to TRBJ1-5; tentatively, D is TRBD1 (6 bases). CDR1 and CDR2 (germline): GTSNPN, SVGIG (reference sequence). CDR3 length equals 15 residues. The V gene lost 0 bases and the J gene lost 0 bases, with 9 bases spanning the gap. CDR3 nucleotide sequence: TGTGCCTGGAGTGTTGGGACAAATAGCAATCAGCCCCAGCATTTT. This sequence encodes CAWSVGTNSNQPQHF.

The J gene is TRBJ1-2, the V gene TRBV6-1, with 8 bases fitting TRBD1. The CDR3 has 15 amino acids. V lost 3 bases to trimming and J lost 7 bases; unmatched junction nucleotides: 10. The germline V gene encodes CDR1 MNHNS and CDR2 SASEGT. The DNA for the CDR3 is TGTGCCAGCAGTGAGGGGCAGGGGGCATCTCGTGGCTACACCTTC. Translation gives CASSEGQGASRGYTF.

This chain joins TRBV5-1 and TRBJ2-5; unclear D gene. The CDR3 spans 14 residues. The V end was cut by 2 bases, the J end by 4 bases, with 12 bases between. The V gene's germline CDR1 is SGHRS and CDR2 YFSETQ. DNA of the CDR3: TGCGCCAGCAGCTTCGGAGCAGTCGGAGAGACCCAGTACTTC. This encodes CASSFGAVGETQYF.

This clone came up once. V and J are TRBV6-1 and TRBJ1-2; 7 bases line up with TRBD1. This CDR3 region has 16 residues. Unmatched junction bases numbered 13, after V lost 4 bases and J lost 5 bases. The germline CDR1 and CDR2 sequences are MNHNS and SASEGT. The CDR3 loop reads CASSAVEQGRGYGYTF. The CDR3 region has the DNA TGTGCCAGCAGTGCTGTGGAACAGGGGAGAGGATATGGCTACACCTTC.

By share, this clone ranks as medium-sized. This chain uses TRBV28 with TRBJ1-5; possible D gene TRBD1, 6 bases. Germline CDR1 is MDHEN and CDR2 is SYDVKM. The CDR3 consists of 16 residues. With 3 bases removed from V and 5 bases from J, the gap between germline ends came to 17 bases. The CDR3 coding sequence is TGTGCCAGCAGTTTCCGGAGGGGGGGCTTGGATCAGCCCCAGCATTTT. Translating gives CASSFRRGGLDQPQHF.

The chain carries TRBV18 and TRBJ1-3; weak D call: TRBD1 (6 bases). The germline V gene has CDR1 KGHSH and CDR2 LQKENI. V was shortened by 3 bases and J by 0 bases, with 15 bases between the two germline ends. The CDR3 is 17 residues long. CDR3 amino acids: CASSPFSGVSSGNTIYF. In DNA, the CDR3 is TGTGCCAGCTCACCCTTCTCAGGGGTGAGCTCTGGAAACACCATATATTTT.

This rearrangement joins TRBV18 to TRBJ2-7; 10 bases agree with TRBD1. With 2 bases clipped from V and 7 bases from J, the junction kept 17 bases outside the gene matches. Germline assignment: CDR1 KGHSH and CDR2 LQKENI. This CDR3 has 18 residues. The CDR3 is CASSPYGTGAGAGREQYF. DNA of the CDR3: TGTGCCAGCTCACCATACGGGACAGGGGCCGGAGCCGGGAGGGAGCAGTACTTC.